A single sample is the source of the 26 T cell receptor beta chains below, sequenced in a study of tumor-infiltrating lymphocytes in primary liver carcinoma. Scientists recovered RNA and DNA together from around 20-30 mg of unsorted bulk tissue. A constant-region primer served to make TCR beta cDNA from 500 to 550 ng total RNA. TCR beta libraries came from three nested multiplex PCR rounds using slightly modified ARM-PCR. Both of the initial two PCR rounds ran for around 9 cycles and employed TRBV1-TRBV30 forward primers alongside a C-beta reverse primer. TCRdb analysed the multiplex PCR reads with MiXCR anew, one entry per CDR3 protein. The profile covers 80,000 to 100,000 distinct CDR3 sequences, with just under 70% appearing a single time and roughly 30% taken by the ten largest. Sequenced input: tumor-adjacent normal liver tissue. The receptors shown here come from a man aged 35-49 years with primary liver carcinoma and hepatitis B virus infection.

V is TRBV28 and J is TRBJ2-7; no definite D call. The CDR3 runs to 11 residues. Germline V CDR1 and CDR2: MDHEN, SYDVKM. Here the CDR3 DNA reads TGTGTCGGCAGTGATAACTACGAGCAGTACTTC. Translation: CVGSDNYEQYF.

In regard to this clonotype: At one end, the junction sequence differs from germline, possibly due to a read error. The chain combines TRBV20-1 with TRBJ2-1; D is perhaps TRBD1 or TRBD2 (5 bases each). The CDR3 runs 16 residues. Germline CDR1 and CDR2: DFQATT and SNEGSKA (reference sequence). CDR3 loop: CSANPGRPSSYSEQFF. In DNA form, the CDR3 reads TGCAGTGCTAACCCGGGACGGCCGAGCTCCTACAGTGAGCAGTTCTTC.

The V and J genes are TRBV2 and TRBJ2-3; D may be TRBD1 or TRBD2 (5 bases each). CDR1 is SNHLY, CDR2 FYNNEI, per germline. The CDR3 runs 14 residues. V dropped 5 bases and J dropped 2 bases, with 11 bases sitting between them. DNA for the CDR3: TGTGCCAGCAGTAACCGGGACCTCACAGATACGCAGTATTTT. Translated: CASSNRDLTDTQYF. The full variable domain, its missing parts supplied by reference TRBV2 and TRBJ2-3, is EPEVTQTPSHQVTQMGQEVILRCVPISNHLYFYWYRQILGQKVEFLVSFYNNEISEKSEIFDDQFSVERPDGSNFTLKIRSTKLEDSAMYFCASSNRDLTDTQYFGPGTRLTVL.

This clonotype was counted between two and nine times. A junction end diverges from the germline sequence, so it may reflect a read error. The rearrangement links TRBV29-1 to TRBJ2-2, with TRBD2 as a possible D gene (5 bases). The V gene's germline CDR1 is SQVTM and CDR2 ANQGSEA. The CDR3 covers 13 residues. The CDR3 region has the DNA TGCAGCGTTGGTGAGAGATACACCGGGGAGCTGTCTTTT. Its protein product is CSVGERYTGELSF.

The chain has TRBV29-1 and TRBJ2-1; D might be TRBD2 (6 bases). Between the trimmed V and J ends, which lost 6 bases and 10 bases, there was a span of 19 bases. The CDR3 is made up of 13 amino acids. Germline CDR1 is SQVTM and CDR2 is ANQGSEA. CDR3 loop: CSVAGRRGLEQFF. The CDR3 nucleotides read TGCAGCGTAGCCGGGAGAAGGGGTCTAGAGCAGTTCTTC.

This clonotype has only a few counts. Given the absence of the conserved phenylalanine or tryptophan at the CDR3 end, a read error is likely. This rearrangement joins TRBV12-3 or TRBV12-4 to TRBJ1-2, with D hard to call. The length of the CDR3 is 13 residues. V shed 2 bases and J shed 2 bases, with 6 bases lying between them. CDR3 sequence: CASSLLQNYGYTL. The CDR3 coding sequence is TGTGCCAGCAGTTTATTACAGAACTATGGCTACACCCTC.

On this clonotype itself: Since a much larger clone is just one base distant, this may be a read error. The chain links TRBV12-3 or TRBV12-4 to TRBJ2-5; tentatively, D is TRBD2 (5 bases). The CDR3 runs 14 residues. Trimming took off 5 bases at V and 3 bases at J, with 13 bases between the two ends. The CDR3 reads CASSIGLIEETQYF. The CDR3 DNA reads TGTGCCAGCAGTATAGGACTTATCGAAGAGACCCAGTACTTC.

On this clonotype itself: One junction end does not reproduce the germline sequence, and a read error may be involved. CDR3 region: CASNLLVADPRDTQYF. CDR3 coding DNA: TGTGCCAGCAACTTATTGGTAGCGGATCCTAGGGATACGCAGTATTTT. The chain couples TRBV11-2 to TRBJ2-3, with a possible D match to TRBD2 (6 bases). Per the germline V gene, CDR1 is SGHAT and CDR2 is FQNNGV. This CDR3 contains 16 residues. Full variable domain (rest looked up from reference TRBV11-2 and TRBJ2-3): EAGVAQSPRYKIIEKRQSVAFWCNPISGHATLYWYQQILGQGPKLLIQFQNNGVVDDSQLPKDRFSAERLKGVDSTLKIQPAKLEDSAVYLCASNLLVADPRDTQYFGPGTRLTVL.

In this sample, this clonotype turned up many times. The chain joins TRBV10-3 to TRBJ2-2, with D perhaps matching TRBD1 (5 bases). The CDR3 extends over 13 amino acids. The germline V gene has CDR1 ENHRY and CDR2 SYGVKD. Trimming took 8 bases from V and 3 from J, leaving 10 bases between them. CDR3 nucleotide sequence: TGTGCCATCCGGGCAGGGCACACCGGGGAGCTGTTTTTT. Its translation is CAIRAGHTGELFF.

This clonotype appeared a few times. The genes are TRBV28 and TRBJ1-6, with no clear D. The germline gives CDR1 MDHEN, CDR2 SYDVKM. V shed 5 bases and J shed 10 bases, with 15 bases lying between them. The CDR3 has 14 amino acids. CDR3 region: CASSPGDRTSPLHF. The CDR3 nucleotides are TGTGCCAGCAGTCCCGGGGATAGGACCTCACCCCTCCACTTT.

Concerning this clonotype: Since a much larger clone is just one base distant, this may be a read error. This chain connects TRBV10-3 to TRBJ1-5; unclear D gene. The V end was cut by 2 bases, the J end by 7 bases, with 12 bases between. Germline lookup yields CDR1 ENHRY and CDR2 SYGVKD. The CDR3 totals 14 residues. The CDR3 loop reads CAISEPSGGQPQHF. Written as DNA, the CDR3 is TGTGCCATCAGTGAGCCGTCAGGTGGGCAGCCCCAGCATTTT.

In the case of this clonotype: Possible read error: a much larger clone is one base away. This chain links TRBV12-3 or TRBV12-4 with TRBJ2-2, with D possibly being TRBD1 (6 bases). The CDR3 covers 16 residues. The V end lost 1 base, the J end lost 7 bases, and 16 bases lay between the germline ends. Here the CDR3 DNA reads TGTGCCAGCAGTTTAGGAGCAGGGGCCTACATCGGGGAGCTGTTTTTT. This translates into CASSLGAGAYIGELFF.

Details on this clonotype: The junction departs from the called germline gene at one end, perhaps through a read error. V and J are TRBV11-2 and TRBJ2-3; 7 nucleotides align to TRBD1. This CDR3 has 15 amino acids. Per germline, CDR1 SGHAT and CDR2 FQNNGV. This CDR3 reads CVSSFRDSRTDMQYF. The CDR3 region has the DNA TGTGTCAGCAGCTTTCGGGACAGTCGCACAGATATGCAGTATTTT.

The table lists this clonotype with many counts. The J gene is TRBJ1-5, the V gene TRBV5-6; D call uncertain. V lost 4 bases and J 5 bases, leaving 13 bases between the germline ends. CDR3 length equals 14 residues. CDR1 is SGHDT and CDR2 is YYEEEE in the germline V gene. CDR3: CASSLDGLHQPQHF. The CDR3 DNA follows: TGTGCCAGCAGCCTAGACGGCCTCCATCAGCCCCAGCATTTT.

The chain employs TRBV28 and TRBJ2-1, with 10 bases matching TRBD2. V was pared by 5 bases and J by 4 bases, with 5 bases of the junction left unmatched. Germline V lookup: CDR1 MDHEN, CDR2 SYDVKM. The CDR3 spans 15 residues. This CDR3 reads CASSILAGEYNEQFF. In nucleotides, the CDR3 is TGTGCCAGCAGTATCCTAGCGGGAGAGTACAATGAGCAGTTCTTC.

Concerning this clonotype: One end of the junction is discordant with germline, which a read error may explain. This sequence joins TRBV7-9 and TRBJ2-5; D ambiguous. Per germline, CDR1 SEHNR and CDR2 FQNEAQ (reference sequence). The CDR3 length is 13 residues. The CDR3 loop is CARSLPPKETQYF. The CDR3 DNA follows: TGTGCCAGGAGCTTACCACCAAAAGAGACCCAGTACTTC.

This clonotype was counted only a few times. This chain joins TRBV6-6 and TRBJ2-3; 9 bases line up with TRBD2. Germline assignment: CDR1 MNHNY and CDR2 SVGAGI (reference sequence). CDR3 length: 16 residues. V was clipped by 6 bases and J by 1 base; unmatched bases: 8. CDR3 protein: CASSHRQREGTDTQYF. CDR3 in DNA: TGTGCCAGCAGCCACCGGCAGCGGGAGGGCACAGATACGCAGTATTTT.

On this clonotype itself: The germline gene is not matched at one end of the junction; a read error may be the cause. The chain combines TRBV4-2 with TRBJ2-1; the D call may be TRBD1 or TRBD2 (5 bases each). This CDR3 has 13 amino acids. CDR1 is LGHNA and CDR2 is YNFKEQ in the germline V gene. The CDR3 DNA reads TGTGTCAGCAGCCAAGGTCGAGGGGATGAGCAGTTCTTC. Translated, it gives CVSSQGRGDEQFF.

Only a few counts were recorded for this clonotype. A junction boundary mismatches the germline segment, possibly from a read error. This chain joins TRBV5-1 and TRBJ1-6; TRBD1 matches at 7 bases. This CDR3 has 16 amino acids. CDR1 and CDR2 from the germline V gene are SGHRS and YFSETQ. The CDR3, as DNA: TGCGCCAGCAGCTACAGCCTGACAGGGCATAATTCGCCCCTCCACTTT. Translated, it gives CASSYSLTGHNSPLHF.

Regarding this clonotype: A read error may be the cause here, since a much bigger clone is one base away. Given the absence of the conserved phenylalanine or tryptophan at the CDR3 end, a read error is likely. V and J are TRBV7-9 and TRBJ2-2; 8 nucleotides agree with TRBD1. The V gene end was trimmed by 1 base and the J gene end by 6 bases; junction bases not matched to a gene: 4. The CDR3 runs to 15 residues. The germline gives CDR1 SEHNR, CDR2 FQNEAQ (reference sequence). CDR3: CASSLGQGRAGELFI. The CDR3 DNA reads TGTGCCAGCAGCTTAGGACAGGGGAGAGCCGGGGAGCTGTTTATT.

This clonotype was seen a single time. At one end, the junction sequence differs from germline, possibly due to a read error. The V gene is TRBV5-6, the J gene TRBJ2-1; D possibly matches TRBD1 or TRBD2 (5 bases each). Germline lookup yields CDR1 SGHDT and CDR2 YYEEEE. This CDR3 region has 14 residues. CDR3 sequence: CAGRFGAVGNEQFF. CDR3 in DNA: TGTGCCGGCAGGTTCGGGGCGGTGGGCAATGAGCAGTTCTTC.

This clonotype appeared many times. The rearrangement joins TRBV29-1 to TRBJ2-5; D is ambiguous. V lost 0 bases and J 7 bases, leaving 15 bases between the germline ends. The CDR3 length is 14 residues. Germline values: CDR1 SQVTM, CDR2 ANQGSEA. The CDR3 loop is CSVEDEILSWTQYF. DNA of the CDR3: TGCAGCGTTGAAGATGAAATCCTATCGTGGACCCAGTACTTC.

As for this clonotype: One end of the junction varies from germline; a read error may be responsible. The rearrangement links TRBV6-6 to TRBJ2-7; 8 positions agree with TRBD2. The CDR3 is made up of 17 amino acids. Germline CDR1 and CDR2: MNHNY and SVGAGI (reference sequence). CDR3 DNA sequence: TGTGCCAGTAGTTATCCAATAGCGGGGCCGAACTCCTACGAGCAGTACTTC. Amino acids: CASSYPIAGPNSYEQYF.

This clonotype was recorded many times. This rearrangement joins TRBV6-5 to TRBJ2-6; 8 bases are a match to TRBD1. The V and J ends lost 8 bases and 0 bases, in that order; junction bases with no gene match: 6. Germline V gene data show CDR1 as MNHEY and CDR2 as SVGAGI. The CDR3 length is 16 residues. The CDR3 loop is CASGTGPDSGANVLTF. As DNA, the CDR3 is TGTGCCAGCGGGACAGGTCCTGACTCTGGGGCCAACGTCCTGACTTTC.

This clonotype was seen a handful of times. A much larger clone differs by one base, so this may be a read error. This chain links TRBV29-1 with TRBJ1-1; D gene uncertain. Germline V gene lookup returns CDR1 SQVTM and CDR2 ANQGSEA. The CDR3 runs 11 residues. The CDR3 DNA sequence: TGCAGCGTTGAAGGTACCGTTGAAGTTTTCTTT. It is translated as CSVEGTVEVFF.

A note on this clonotype: At one end the junction does not follow the germline gene, possibly because of a read error. The genes are TRBV7-9 and TRBJ2-2; possibly TRBD1 for D (6 bases). The CDR3 runs to 18 residues. CDR1 is SEHNR, CDR2 FQNEAQ, per germline (reference sequence). CDR3 in amino acids: CASSSAQIRGVNTGELIF. CDR3 nucleotides: TGTGCCAGCAGCTCTGCCCAGATCAGGGGAGTGAACACCGGGGAGCTGATTTTT.